Listed here is a single TCR beta chain. Its antigen is still unknown. Libraries were prepared by immunoSEQ multiplex PCR; TCRdb keeps only in-frame clonotypes and omits some of them. The table includes some 98,000 clones, roughly 83% detected once. This CDR3 has 17 residues. Deletions cut 1 base from V and 5 bases from J, with 18 bases between. CDR1 SGHTA and CDR2 FQGNSA come from the germline V gene. This sample stems from a study of OX40 agonist ivuxolimab in advanced cancers. Study summary: Every 2 weeks, ivuxolimab was infused into the patients intravenously at between 0.01 and 10 mg/kg. A partial response was reached by three patients: one with hepatocellular carcinoma and two with cutaneous melanoma.

Points from the study as a whole: Certain nonresponding patients likewise had low normalized T-cell clonal expansion. CD4+ T cells averaged fewer expanded clones than CD8+ T cells.

The chain employs TRBV7-2 and TRBJ2-1; D may be TRBD2 (6 bases). The TCR sequence derives from an adult with an advanced solid tumor such as melanoma, head and neck, liver or kidney cancer. The source material was CD4+ or CD8+ T cells sorted from blood, sampled in a trial of the OX40 agonist ivuxolimab. The CDR3 sequence: CASSLDGRTSGHNEQFF. In DNA, the CDR3 is TGTGCCAGCAGCTTAGACGGGAGAACTAGTGGCCACAATGAGCAGTTCTTC.